The 27 T cell receptor beta chains below were found in one sample sequenced in a study of CD8 T cells in Susac syndrome. The authors reverse transcribed roughly 0.5 to 1 ug RNA with random hexamers. TCRdb re-analysed the immunoSEQ multiplex PCR reads in MiXCR, keeping a single row per CDR3 protein. Among approximately 130,000 distinct CDR3 sequences listed, 90% to 95% were seen once. The sequencing input was CD8+ T cells from PBMCs. All receptors come from a human donor with multiple sclerosis.

J is TRBJ2-1 and V is TRBV4-3; D perhaps matches TRBD2 (6 bases). Per germline, CDR1 LGHNA and CDR2 YSLEER. The V end lost 4 bases, the J end lost 3 bases, and 16 bases lay between the germline ends. CDR3 length equals 16 residues. CDR3 in amino acids: CASSPPRGLIYNEQFF. The CDR3 coding sequence is TGCGCCAGCAGCCCACCGAGGGGACTGATCTACAATGAGCAGTTCTTC.

The genes are TRBV18 and TRBJ2-7, with unresolved D. V was clipped by 3 bases and J by 4 bases, with 10 bases between them. Germline lookup yields CDR1 KGHSH and CDR2 LQKENI. The CDR3 totals 13 residues. CDR3: CASSPTYHYEQYF. The DNA of the CDR3 is TGTGCCAGCTCACCCACCTATCATTACGAGCAGTACTTC.

The CDR3 spells CAWSGGAGGEAFF. The CDR3, as DNA: TGTGCCTGGAGTGGGGGGGCGGGAGGAGAAGCTTTCTTT. The chain uses TRBV30 and TRBJ1-1, with a weak D call TRBD1 (6 bases). There are 13 residues in the CDR3. CDR1 GTSNPN and CDR2 SVGIG come from the germline V gene (reference sequence). Trimming cost V 1 base and J 8 bases, with 14 bases left between them.

The V call is TRBV4-1, the J call TRBJ1-1; D not resolved. This CDR3 comprises 14 residues. In germline, CDR1 is MGHRA, CDR2 YSYEKL. Trimming stripped 2 bases from V and 5 bases from J, with 12 bases between. The CDR3 sequence: CASSQRGGWTEAFF. The DNA for the CDR3 is TGCGCCAGCAGCCAAAGAGGCGGTTGGACTGAAGCTTTCTTT.

This chain joins TRBV5-4 and TRBJ2-5; D uncertain. Trimming removed 0 bases at V and 2 bases at J, with 5 bases between. CDR3 length: 13 residues. Per the germline V gene, CDR1 is SGHNT and CDR2 is YYREEE (reference sequence). CDR3 protein: CASSLDWQETQYF. The CDR3 DNA reads as TGTGCCAGCAGCTTGGACTGGCAAGAGACCCAGTACTTC.

The rearrangement uses TRBV4-3 and TRBJ2-1; no definite D call. Germline CDR1 reads LGHNA; CDR2 reads YSLEER. V lost 0 bases and J lost 5, with 17 bases in between. The CDR3 totals 17 residues. CDR3 DNA sequence: TGCGCCAGCAGCCAAGAGTTGGCGTCCGAGGCCCACAATGAGCAGTTCTTC. Translation: CASSQELASEAHNEQFF.

This clonotype has a single count. The chain links TRBV25-1 to TRBJ1-1, with D possibly being TRBD1 (5 bases). In germline, CDR1 is MGHDK, CDR2 SYGVNS. This CDR3 spans 14 amino acids. V lost 0 bases to trimming and J lost 3 bases, with 8 bases between them. The CDR3 here is CASSEYPGDTEAFF. CDR3 in DNA: TGTGCCAGCAGTGAATATCCGGGGGACACTGAAGCTTTCTTT. The full variable domain, in which reference TRBV25-1 and TRBJ1-1 provide the parts outside the CDR3, is EADIYQTPRYLVIGTGKKITLECSQTMGHDKMYWYQQDPGMELHLIHYSYGVNSTEKGDLSSESTVSRIRTEHFPLTLESARPSHTSQYLCASSEYPGDTEAFFGQGTRLTVV.

V and J are TRBV4-3 and TRBJ1-3, with 10 bases lining up with TRBD1. The CDR3 totals 15 residues. CDR1 is LGHNA and CDR2 is YSLEER in the germline V gene. With 3 bases clipped from V and 4 bases from J, the junction kept 3 bases outside the gene matches. DNA for the CDR3: TGCGCCAGCAGCCAGACAGGGGGCTTCGGAAACACCATATATTTT. Translation: CASSQTGGFGNTIYF.

The rearrangement joins TRBV28 to TRBJ2-7; D may be TRBD1 (6 bases). Germline loops: CDR1 MDHEN, CDR2 SYDVKM. V dropped 5 bases and J dropped 0 bases, with 11 bases sitting between them. The CDR3 extends over 14 amino acids. Here the CDR3 reads CASSPADSSYEQYF. In DNA, the CDR3 is TGTGCCAGCAGTCCCGCGGACAGCTCCTACGAGCAGTACTTC.

This chain links TRBV5-4 with TRBJ2-3; D is unresolved. CDR3 length: 11 amino acids. Germline assignment: CDR1 SGHNT and CDR2 YYREEE (reference sequence). Trimming took 1 base from V and 3 from J, leaving 0 bases between them. The CDR3 sequence is CASSLTDTQYF. The CDR3 DNA is TGTGCCAGCAGCTTGACAGATACGCAGTATTTT.

The chain combines TRBV7-9 with TRBJ1-1; D not certain. The V gene lost 4 bases and the J gene lost 1 base, with 13 bases spanning the gap. This CDR3 has 15 residues. Germline V lookup: CDR1 SEHNR, CDR2 FQNEAQ (reference sequence). The CDR3 region has the DNA TGTGCCAGCAGCTCAGACATGTCAACGAACACTGAAGCTTTCTTT. It is translated as CASSSDMSTNTEAFF.

The chain couples TRBV29-1 to TRBJ1-2; D remains ambiguous. Germline V gene data show CDR1 as SQVTM and CDR2 as ANQGSEA. The CDR3 contains 11 residues. V was trimmed by 5 bases and J by 6 bases, leaving 10 bases between them. The chain's CDR3 is CSVPQVHGYTF. In DNA, the CDR3 is TGCAGCGTTCCCCAGGTCCATGGCTACACCTTC.

The chain recombines TRBV25-1 with TRBJ1-2; perhaps TRBD1 as D (6 bases). The CDR3 is 15 amino acids. The V and J ends lost 4 bases and 6 bases respectively, with 18 bases between them. CDR1 and CDR2 (germline): MGHDK, SYGVNS. The CDR3 DNA reads as TGTGCCAGCAGTGCCCAGGGGCACGAGGTTGATGGCTACACCTTC. Translated, it gives CASSAQGHEVDGYTF.

The chain recombines TRBV9 with TRBJ1-5, with D possibly being TRBD1 (5 bases). This CDR3 is 19 amino acids long. From germline, CDR1 is SGDLS and CDR2 YYNGEE. Trimming took off 4 bases at V and 0 bases at J, with 23 bases between the two ends. Written as DNA, the CDR3 is TGTGCCAGCAGCCGGGTGGGTTGGGACGCGCTTTATAGCAATCAGCCCCAGCATTTT. As protein: CASSRVGWDALYSNQPQHF.

The chain employs TRBV25-1 and TRBJ1-1, with D possibly matching TRBD1 (5 bases). The CDR3 is made up of 15 amino acids. V lost 1 base to trimming and J lost 0 bases, with 9 bases between them. From germline, CDR1 is MGHDK and CDR2 SYGVNS. The CDR3 nucleotides are TGTGCCAGCAGTGAATGGGGGAAGGTGAACACTGAAGCTTTCTTT. Translated, it gives CASSEWGKVNTEAFF.

The chain joins TRBV11-2 to TRBJ1-5, with TRBD1 matching 10 bases. This CDR3 is 19 amino acids long. CDR1 SGHAT and CDR2 FQNNGV come from the germline V gene. V was pared by 7 bases and J by 4 bases, with 19 bases of the junction left unmatched. This CDR3 is CASTHPGQGRWVTNQPQHF. CDR3 DNA: TGTGCCAGCACTCACCCGGGACAGGGGCGTTGGGTGACGAATCAGCCCCAGCATTTT.

The gene calls are TRBV20-1 and TRBJ2-7, with D uncertain. Germline CDR1 and CDR2: DFQATT and SNEGSKA (reference sequence). CDR3 length: 9 residues. V was clipped by 3 bases and J by 7 bases, with 4 bases between them. Here the CDR3 reads CSASKEQYF. Here the CDR3 DNA reads TGCAGTGCTAGTAAAGAGCAGTACTTC.

This clonotype has just a few counts. The genes are TRBV6-1 and TRBJ2-7; TRBD1 matches 9 bases. The germline gives CDR1 MNHNS, CDR2 SASEGT. Trimming cost V 4 bases and J 5 bases; bases outside gene matches: 3. This CDR3 region has 13 residues. The CDR3 coding sequence is TGTGCCAGCAGTGCCGGACAGGGGAACGAGCAGTACTTC. Translated: CASSAGQGNEQYF.

On this clonotype itself: Mismatch with germline at one junction end may stem from a read error. The V call is TRBV14, the J call TRBJ2-2, with a weak D call TRBD1 (5 bases). CDR1 and CDR2 (germline): SGHDN, FVKESK. CDR3 length equals 14 residues. CDR3 sequence (DNA): TGTACCAGCAGTCCTCAGGGCCCCACCGGGGAGCTGTTTTTT. Translating it yields CTSSPQGPTGELFF.

As DNA, the CDR3 is TGCGCCAGCAGCCGTCTCCCGACAGAATACAATAGCAATCAGCCCCAGCATTTT. It yields the protein CASSRLPTEYNSNQPQHF. This chain connects TRBV23-1 to TRBJ1-5, with D possibly being TRBD1 (5 bases). TRBV23-1 is treated as an ORF (open reading frame) with a function not yet certain. The CDR3 has 18 amino acids. V was shortened by 6 bases and J by 0 bases, with 21 bases between the two germline ends.

This chain links TRBV3-1 with TRBJ2-1; D may be TRBD2 (5 bases). The germline CDR1 and CDR2 sequences are LGHDT and YNNKEL (reference sequence). The CDR3 is made up of 13 amino acids. Trimming left V 4 bases short and J 6 bases short, with 10 bases between. The CDR3 coding sequence is TGTGCCAGCAGCCCCGACTACAGCAATGAGCAGTTCTTC. Amino acid sequence: CASSPDYSNEQFF.

The chain combines TRBV27 with TRBJ2-7; 11 nucleotides line up with TRBD2. The germline gives CDR1 MNHEY, CDR2 SMNVEV (reference sequence). The CDR3 extends over 16 amino acids. The junction had 7 bases not matched to a gene; V was cut back by 4 bases and J by 2 bases. The CDR3 DNA reads as TGTGCCAGCAGTTCAATCCCGGGACTAGCGGCCTACGAGCAGTACTTC. This gives the protein CASSSIPGLAAYEQYF.

V and J are TRBV7-9 and TRBJ1-1; D gene ambiguous. V was cut by 0 bases and J by 2 bases, with 10 bases left in between. Germline CDR1 and CDR2: SEHNR and FQNEAQ (reference sequence). The CDR3 runs 15 residues. CDR3 protein: CASSLAVGSNTEAFF. CDR3 DNA sequence: TGTGCCAGCAGCTTAGCCGTCGGCAGCAACACTGAAGCTTTCTTT.

J is TRBJ1-4 and V is TRBV4-3, with D possibly matching TRBD1 (5 bases). V was cut by 5 bases and J by 1 base, with 11 bases left in between. The CDR3 has 15 amino acids. Germline V CDR1 and CDR2: LGHNA, YSLEER. In DNA form, the CDR3 reads TGCGCCAGCAGCGTGGGGACGGGAACTAATGAAAAACTGTTTTTT. Translating gives CASSVGTGTNEKLFF.

The chain is built from TRBV3-1 and TRBJ1-4; D uncertain. CDR1 and CDR2 (germline): LGHDT, YNNKEL (reference sequence). V lost 6 bases, J lost 8 bases, and 13 bases lay in between. The CDR3 length is 13 residues. CDR3 coding DNA: TGTGCCAGCAGTCTACGGGGAGAAGAAAAACTGTTTTTT. Amino acid sequence: CASSLRGEEKLFF.

The chain combines TRBV2 with TRBJ2-5, with D possibly being TRBD2 (5 bases). The CDR3 spans 15 residues. Germline lookup yields CDR1 SNHLY and CDR2 FYNNEI. Trimming removed 2 bases from V and 5 bases from J, with 15 bases in between. The CDR3 protein is CASSEILSPGETQYF. The CDR3 DNA reads as TGTGCCAGCAGTGAAATACTATCCCCGGGGGAGACCCAGTACTTC.

The chain joins TRBV9 to TRBJ1-5, with TRBD1 matching over 9 bases. CDR1 is SGDLS and CDR2 is YYNGEE in the germline V gene. V gave up 0 bases and J gave up 2 bases; unmatched junction bases: 6. This CDR3 has 17 amino acids. The CDR3 spells CASSVGQGGEGNQPQHF. CDR3 coding DNA: TGTGCCAGCAGCGTAGGACAGGGGGGAGAGGGCAATCAGCCCCAGCATTTT.